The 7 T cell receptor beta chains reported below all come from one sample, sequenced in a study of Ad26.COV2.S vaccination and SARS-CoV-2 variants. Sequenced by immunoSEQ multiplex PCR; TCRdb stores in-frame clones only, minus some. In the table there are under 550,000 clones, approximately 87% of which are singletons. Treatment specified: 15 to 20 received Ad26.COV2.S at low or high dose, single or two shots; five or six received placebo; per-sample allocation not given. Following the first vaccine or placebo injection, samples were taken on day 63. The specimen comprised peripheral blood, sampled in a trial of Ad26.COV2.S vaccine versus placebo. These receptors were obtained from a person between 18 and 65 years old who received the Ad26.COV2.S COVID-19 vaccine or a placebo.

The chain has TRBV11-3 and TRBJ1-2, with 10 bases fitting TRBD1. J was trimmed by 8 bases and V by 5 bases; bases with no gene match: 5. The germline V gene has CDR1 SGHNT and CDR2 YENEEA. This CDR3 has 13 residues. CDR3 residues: CASSQGQGLGYTF. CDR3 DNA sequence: TGTGCCAGCAGCCAGGGACAGGGGTTGGGCTACACCTTC.

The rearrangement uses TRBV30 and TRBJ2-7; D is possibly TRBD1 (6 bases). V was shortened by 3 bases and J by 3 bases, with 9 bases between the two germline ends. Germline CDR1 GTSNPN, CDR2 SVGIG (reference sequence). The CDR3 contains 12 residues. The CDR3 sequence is CAWSRDIYEQYF. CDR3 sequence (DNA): TGTGCCTGGAGCCGGGACATCTACGAGCAGTACTTC.

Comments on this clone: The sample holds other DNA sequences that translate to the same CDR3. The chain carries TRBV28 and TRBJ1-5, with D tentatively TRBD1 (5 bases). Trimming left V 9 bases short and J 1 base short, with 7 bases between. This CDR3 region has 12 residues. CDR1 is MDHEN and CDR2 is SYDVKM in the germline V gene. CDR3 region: CASRDSNQPQHF. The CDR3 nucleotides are TGTGCCAGTCGGGACAGCAATCAGCCCCAGCATTTT.

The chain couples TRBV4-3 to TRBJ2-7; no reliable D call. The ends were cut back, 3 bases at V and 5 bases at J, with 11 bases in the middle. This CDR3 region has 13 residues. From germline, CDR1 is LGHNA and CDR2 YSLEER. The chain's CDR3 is CASSHLLSNEQYF. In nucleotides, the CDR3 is TGCGCCAGCAGCCATCTCCTCTCGAACGAGCAGTACTTC.

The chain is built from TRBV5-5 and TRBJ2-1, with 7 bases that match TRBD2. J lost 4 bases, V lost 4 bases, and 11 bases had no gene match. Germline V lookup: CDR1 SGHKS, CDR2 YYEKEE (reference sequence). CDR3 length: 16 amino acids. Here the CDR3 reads CASSTTLAVIYNEQFF. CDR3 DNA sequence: TGTGCCAGCAGCACTACCCTAGCGGTGATTTACAATGAGCAGTTCTTC.

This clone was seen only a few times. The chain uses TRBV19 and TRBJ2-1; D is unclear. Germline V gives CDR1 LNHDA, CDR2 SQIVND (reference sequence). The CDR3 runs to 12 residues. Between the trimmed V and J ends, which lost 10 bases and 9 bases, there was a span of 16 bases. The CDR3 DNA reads TGTGCCACTCCCGGAGTTGGTACTGAGCAGTTCTTC. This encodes CATPGVGTEQFF.

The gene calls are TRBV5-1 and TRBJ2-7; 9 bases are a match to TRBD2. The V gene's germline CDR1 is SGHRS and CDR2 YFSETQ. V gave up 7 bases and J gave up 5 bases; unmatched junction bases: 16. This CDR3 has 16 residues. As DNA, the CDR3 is TGCGCCAGCGCTCCCCGGGGCGGGGGGGTCTTGGACGAGCAGTACTTC. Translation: CASAPRGGGVLDEQYF.